This TCR beta chain was retrieved from a study of blood T cell repertoires in COVID-19. Turning to the study itself: Whether acute or convalescent, the COVID-19 samples came from the United States, Italy and Spain. Nucleic acid was either cDNA or gDNA, and it came from T cells, B-cell-depleted T cells, or PBMCs.

Authors' processing steps: The authors estimated nucleated cell counts from reference gene primer amplification. This table comes from immunoSEQ multiplex PCR, and its TCRdb copy is limited to in-frame clones, with some not included. Clone size and the V and J calls come from that table; the DNA yielded D and trimming. The data hold a few hundred thousand clones, with just over 85% observed a single time. This CDR3 region has 19 residues. Germline assignment: CDR1 MRHNA and CDR2 SNTAGT. After removal of 5 bases from V and 4 bases from J, the junction contained 18 bases not matched to a gene. The clonotype was recovered from a woman in her thirties with active or convalescent COVID-19. The sample was peripheral blood. The rearrangement links TRBV6-4 to TRBJ2-3; 10 bases map to TRBD2. CDR3 sequence: CASSLDSELASGGPDTQYF. CDR3 nucleotide sequence: TGTGCCAGCAGTTTGGACAGTGAATTGGCTAGCGGGGGACCAGATACGCAGTATTTT.